This TCR beta chain was captured in a study of T-cell memory formation after mild COVID-19. Study-wide results and limits: Balance between CD4 and CD8 was seen in clones contracting day 15 to 85, and a CD4+ lean was seen in later expanders. Some clones that responded were present in memory (sampled pre-infection), which suggests cross-reactive memory joined.

The V gene end was trimmed by 5 bases and the J gene end by 7 bases; junction bases not matched to a gene: 15. Germline V gives CDR1 SGHVS, CDR2 FQNEAQ. The CDR3 covers 17 residues. Constant-segment-primed 5'RACE gave TCR alpha and TCR beta cDNA libraries with sample barcodes and UMIs. Each CDR3 protein is one row after TCRdb ran MiXCR on the 5' RACE reads. The sample has under 250,000 distinct CDR3 sequences, approximately 10% seen once. Note on this clonotype: Its specificity is unknown.

Specimen: PBMCs or a T cell subset sorted from them (not recorded which). The chain recombines TRBV7-8 with TRBJ2-2; TRBD2 agrees at 8 bases. This sequence was found in a man aged 18 to 29 who had mild COVID-19 (a few samples of this study predate the infection). Cell type and time point are not known. CDR3 region: CASSLLGTGGPSGELFF. In nucleotides, the CDR3 is TGTGCCAGCAGCCTCTTGGGCACGGGGGGGCCCAGCGGGGAGCTGTTTTTT.